This T cell receptor beta chain was captured by sequencing in a study of T cell changes during pregnancy in multiple sclerosis. Trimming removed 4 bases from V and 4 bases from J, with 12 bases in between. This CDR3 comprises 14 residues. Germline values: CDR1 SNHLY, CDR2 FYNNEI. TCRdb's copy holds only in-frame clones and misses some; the assay was immunoSEQ multiplex PCR. The data show about 39,000 clones, with 90% seen just once and around 0.47% held by the top ten. The receptor was derived from a female donor in good health, enrolled as a control in a pregnancy study. The specimen comprised CD4+ T cells from peripheral blood mononuclear cells, sampled in the first trimester of pregnancy. The rearrangement uses TRBV2 and TRBJ2-3; D might be TRBD1 (5 bases). The CDR3 DNA reads as TGTGCCAGCAGTGGGTGGGAAGGGGCAGATACGCAGTATTTT. This sequence encodes CASSGWEGADTQYF.